This T cell receptor (beta chain) comes out of a study of graft-versus-host responses after intestinal transplantation. Whole-study context: Recipients uniformly received anti-thymocyte globulin induction, followed by tacrolimus and steroids for approximately 3 years.

Trimming took off 3 bases at V and 0 bases at J, with 12 bases between the two ends. Per the germline V gene, CDR1 is KGHSH and CDR2 is LQKENI. The CDR3 has 15 amino acids. A remark on this clone: The antigen remains unidentified.

Study-wide findings and caveats: GvH clones were found in recipient marrow; some appeared first in ileum or blood.

Libraries were prepared by immunoSEQ multiplex PCR; TCRdb keeps only in-frame clonotypes and omits some of them. The table lists about 96,000 clones, 92% of them singletons. The sample was unstimulated CD4+ T cells sorted from spleen or lymph node cells, taken before intestinal transplant. This clonotype was obtained from a human donor who received an intestinal transplant. The gene calls are TRBV18 and TRBJ2-7, with a possible D match to TRBD2 (6 bases). CDR3: CASSPGTVSSYEQYF. For the CDR3, the DNA is TGTGCCAGCTCACCCGGGACTGTTAGCTCCTACGAGCAGTACTTC.